This passage covers 3 T cell receptor beta chains from one sample sequenced in a study of CD4 T cells in relation to SARS-CoV-2 and coronaviruses. Here immunoSEQ multiplex PCR was the method, and the copy in TCRdb shows in-frame clones only, minus some. The data contain about 40,000 clones, just under 85% of them singletons. Their antigens remain unidentified. Sample: naive CD4+ T cells from PBMCs, cultured in vitro. The subset: naive CD4+ T cells isolated by negative enrichment. The receptor set was obtained from an adult with COVID-19.

The chain uses TRBV7-2 and TRBJ2-1, with 8 bases that match TRBD2. CDR1 is SGHTA, CDR2 FQGNSA, per germline. V gave up 1 base and J gave up 9 bases; unmatched junction bases: 5. This CDR3 region has 14 residues. CDR3 sequence: CASSLENGGVEQFF. The CDR3 DNA is TGTGCCAGCAGCTTAGAGAACGGGGGGGTTGAGCAGTTCTTC.

The V call is TRBV5-1, the J call TRBJ2-1, with 8 bases matching TRBD2. Germline V gives CDR1 SGHRS, CDR2 YFSETQ. The CDR3 has 15 residues. V was pared by 1 base and J by 9 bases, with 9 bases of the junction left unmatched. This CDR3 is CASSLTSGLSGEQFF. The DNA for the CDR3 is TGCGCCAGCAGCTTGACTAGCGGTTTATCTGGTGAGCAGTTCTTC.

This chain uses TRBV5-1 with TRBJ2-3; the D gene is possibly TRBD1 (6 bases). This CDR3 has 13 amino acids. Trimming cost V 3 bases and J 4 bases, with 9 bases left between them. Germline-derived CDR1 and CDR2 are SGHRS and YFSETQ. The CDR3 nucleotides are TGCGCCAGCAGCTCCAGGGGCGCAGATACGCAGTATTTT. This encodes CASSSRGADTQYF. Together with reference TRBV5-1 and TRBJ2-3, the CDR3 gives the full variable domain: KAGVTQTPRYLIKTRGQQVTLSCSPISGHRSVSWYQQTPGQGLQFLFEYFSETQRNKGNFPGRFSGRQFSNSRSEMNVSTLELGDSALYLCASSSRGADTQYFGPGTRLTVL.